What follows describes a single TCR beta chain. Its antigen is still unknown. Assay: immunoSEQ multiplex PCR; the TCRdb copy retains only in-frame clones and omits some. The repertoire includes about 130,000 clones, approximately 90% of them detected once, and under 2.5% sits in the top ten. These data belong to a study of T cell responses to AZD1222 COVID-19 vaccine. Turning to the study itself: Pooled in the analysis were second doses at about 4 or about 12 weeks.

General observations from the study: Vaccine-related CD4 TCRs covered spike, predominating at 160-218 and 743-854. Clonal diversity was possibly underestimated, and the donors were mostly white British, with more females.

The germline V and J ends were trimmed by 8 bases and 0 bases, with 4 bases remaining between them. CDR3 size: 11 residues. This TCR was sampled from an adult in good health. This chain links TRBV12-3 or TRBV12-4 with TRBJ1-2; D ambiguous. Sequenced material: peripheral blood, taken on day 0 of AZD1222 vaccination. The CDR3 loop reads CASSSNYGYTF. The CDR3 DNA reads TGTGCCAGCTCCTCTAACTATGGCTACACCTTC.